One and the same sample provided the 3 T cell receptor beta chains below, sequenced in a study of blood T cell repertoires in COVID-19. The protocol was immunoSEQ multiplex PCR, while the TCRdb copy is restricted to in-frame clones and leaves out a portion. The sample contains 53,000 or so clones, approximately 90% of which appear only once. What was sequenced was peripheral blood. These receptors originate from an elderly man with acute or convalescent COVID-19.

CDR3 nucleotide sequence: TGCGCCAGCAGCTTGGGGACAGGGTATGGCTACACCTTC. It codes for CASSLGTGYGYTF. This chain uses TRBV5-1 with TRBJ1-2; 8 positions agree with TRBD1. V lost 0 bases to trimming and J lost 5 bases; unmatched junction nucleotides: 0. The CDR3 is 13 residues long. Germline CDR1 and CDR2: SGHRS and YFSETQ.

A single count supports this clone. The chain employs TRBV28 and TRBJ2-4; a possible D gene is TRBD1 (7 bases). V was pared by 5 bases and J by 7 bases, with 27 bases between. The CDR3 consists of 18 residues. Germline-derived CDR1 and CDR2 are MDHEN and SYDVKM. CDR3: CASSPRQLGRGAWNIQYF. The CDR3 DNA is TGTGCCAGCAGTCCTCGGCAATTGGGCAGGGGGGCATGGAACATTCAGTACTTC.

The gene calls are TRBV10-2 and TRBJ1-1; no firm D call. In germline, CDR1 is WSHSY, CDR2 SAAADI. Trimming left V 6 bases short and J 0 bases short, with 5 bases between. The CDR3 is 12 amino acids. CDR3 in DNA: TGCGCCAGCAGACAGATGAACACTGAAGCTTTCTTT. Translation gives CASRQMNTEAFF.